Below are 28 T cell receptor beta chains sequenced from a single sample in a study of blood T cell repertoires in COVID-19 (TCRdb year 2020). The library was built by means of the immunoSEQ multiplex PCR assay. TCRdb took over this immuneACCESS table, retaining in-frame rearrangements with V and J assigned. Such tables are incomplete; in checked studies, under half of the missing clones stem from an unresolved V gene, and the remainder is unexplained. The sample records about 320,000 clones, 85% of which are singletons. The ten top clones hold over 1.5% of the sample. Input material: PBMCs or T cells enriched from blood (not recorded which). The receptors come from a woman aged 25 to 45 who had been exposed to COVID-19.

The chain links TRBV5-4 to TRBJ1-2; D is ambiguous. CDR3 length: 13 residues. Trimming removed 4 bases from V and 8 bases from J, with 15 bases in between. The germline V gene encodes CDR1 SGHNT and CDR2 YYREEE (reference sequence). DNA for the CDR3: TGTGCCAGCAGCGATAAAGACGGGAAAGGCTACACCTTC. This translates into CASSDKDGKGYTF.

This clone has a single count. The chain is built from TRBV3-1 (or the pseudogene TRBV3-2) and TRBJ2-1, with 15 nucleotides matching TRBD2. Germline CDR1 reads LGHDT; CDR2 reads YNNKEL (reference sequence). The CDR3 loop spans 19 amino acids. Unmatched junction bases numbered 15, after V lost 4 bases and J lost 8 bases. CDR3 sequence reads: CASSRTSGRVGLFSDEQFF. The DNA for the CDR3 is TGTGCCAGCAGCCGGACTAGCGGGAGGGTTGGGTTATTTTCCGATGAGCAGTTCTTC.

This chain links TRBV12-5 with TRBJ2-2, with D unresolved. V gave up 1 base and J gave up 6 bases, with 6 bases separating them. The CDR3 is made up of 13 amino acids. Germline CDR1 and CDR2: LGHNT and FRNRAP. The CDR3 sequence is CASGLALPGELFF. CDR3 in DNA: TGTGCTAGTGGTTTGGCTCTCCCCGGGGAGCTGTTTTTT.

This rearrangement joins TRBV7-9 to TRBJ1-2; maybe TRBD1 (5 bases). Between the trimmed V and J ends, which lost 6 bases and 4 bases, there was a span of 12 bases. Germline V gives CDR1 SEHNR, CDR2 FQNEAQ (reference sequence). The CDR3 sequence is 13 residues long. CDR3 residues: CASRQEGPYGYTF. The CDR3 DNA reads TGTGCCAGCAGACAGGAGGGACCCTATGGCTACACCTTC.

V is TRBV11-2 and J is TRBJ1-1, with 8 bases that match TRBD1. This CDR3 contains 16 residues. CDR1 SGHAT and CDR2 FQNNGV come from the germline V gene. Germline trimming cut 0 bases from V and 4 bases from J; bases unmatched to any gene: 7. For the CDR3, the DNA is TGTGCCAGCAGCTTAGAGGGACAGGCGGTGACCACTGAAGCTTTCTTT. Translated, it gives CASSLEGQAVTTEAFF.

The chain couples TRBV19 to TRBJ1-5, with D perhaps matching TRBD1 (6 bases). Germline values: CDR1 LNHDA, CDR2 SQIVND (reference sequence). V lost 3 bases, J lost 6 bases, and 15 bases lay in between. The CDR3 totals 15 residues. The CDR3: CASSIGGAPPQPQHF. CDR3 coding DNA: TGTGCCAGTAGTATTGGGGGGGCGCCTCCTCAGCCCCAGCATTTT.

The rearrangement uses TRBV3-1 (or the pseudogene TRBV3-2) and TRBJ2-1; D remains ambiguous. Trimming removed 0 bases at V and 2 bases at J, with 8 bases between. Germline V gene sequence: CDR1 LGHDT, CDR2 YNNKEL (reference sequence). CDR3 length equals 15 residues. CDR3 in amino acids: CASSQDSRAYNEQFF. CDR3 in DNA: TGTGCCAGCAGCCAAGATTCACGGGCCTACAATGAGCAGTTCTTC.

The sample holds one count of this clone. The chain employs TRBV4-2 and TRBJ2-7, with D hard to call. Per germline, CDR1 LGHNA and CDR2 YNFKEQ. CDR3 size: 11 residues. Trimming removed 2 bases at V and 7 bases at J, with 6 bases between. The CDR3 spells CASSQSREQYF. In nucleotides, the CDR3 is TGTGCCAGCAGCCAAAGTAGAGAGCAGTACTTC.

This chain links TRBV6-2 or TRBV6-3 with TRBJ2-2; D is uncertain. This CDR3 spans 14 amino acids. Germline-derived CDR1 and CDR2 are MNHEY and SVGEGT. The germline V and J ends were trimmed by 2 bases and 4 bases, with 8 bases remaining between them. In DNA, the CDR3 is TGTGCCAGCAGTTACAGAGCGTCCACCGGGGAGCTGTTTTTT. Residues: CASSYRASTGELFF.

The chain recombines TRBV11-2 with TRBJ2-2; D gene unclear. The CDR3 covers 10 residues. Trimming took off 3 bases at V and 11 bases at J, with 4 bases between the two ends. From germline, CDR1 is SGHAT and CDR2 FQNNGV. CDR3 loop: CASSFVELFF. The CDR3 coding sequence is TGTGCCAGCAGCTTCGTCGAGCTGTTTTTT. Drawing the rest from reference TRBV11-2 and TRBJ2-2, the complete variable domain is EAGVAQSPRYKIIEKRQSVAFWCNPISGHATLYWYQQILGQGPKLLIQFQNNGVVDDSQLPKDRFSAERLKGVDSTLKIQPAKLEDSAVYLCASSFVELFFGEGSRLTVL.

The V and J genes are TRBV5-1 and TRBJ2-7, with 12 bases that match TRBD2. Germline V gene lookup returns CDR1 SGHRS and CDR2 YFSETQ. V trimming: 4 bases; J trimming: 0 bases; junction bases outside the gene matches: 14. The CDR3 is made up of 19 amino acids. CDR3 sequence: CASSGGLAGGAISSYEQYF. The CDR3 DNA reads as TGCGCCAGCAGCGGGGGACTAGCGGGTGGGGCTATTAGCTCCTACGAGCAGTACTTC. The variable domain in full, with the rest retrieved from reference TRBV5-1 and TRBJ2-7, is KAGVTQTPRYLIKTRGQQVTLSCSPISGHRSVSWYQQTPGQGLQFLFEYFSETQRNKGNFPGRFSGRQFSNSRSEMNVSTLELGDSALYLCASSGGLAGGAISSYEQYFGPGTRLTVT.

The V gene is TRBV21-1, the J gene TRBJ1-4; the listed D gene, TRBD1, was not tested against the DNA. TRBV21-1 represents a pseudogene. This CDR3 has 15 amino acids. For the CDR3, the DNA is TGTGCCAGCAGCACGGGACAGGGGGCAGGGGAAAAACTGTTTTTT. As protein: CASSTGQGAGEKLFF.

This chain links TRBV28 with TRBJ1-1; TRBD1 agrees at 8 bases. CDR1 and CDR2 (germline): MDHEN, SYDVKM. J lost 1 base, V lost 3 bases, and 10 bases had no gene match. There are 17 residues in the CDR3. CDR3 sequence (DNA): TGTGCCAGCAGTTTTATTACTGGGGACAGGACGAACACTGAAGCTTTCTTT. Encoded protein: CASSFITGDRTNTEAFF.

The rearrangement joins TRBV11-1 to TRBJ1-1; D is perhaps TRBD1 (5 bases). V dropped 5 bases and J dropped 1 base, with 11 bases sitting between them. CDR1 is SGHAT and CDR2 is FQDESV in the germline V gene (reference sequence). The CDR3 loop spans 14 amino acids. The CDR3 DNA is TGTGCCAGCAGCCAACAGGTGGCGAACACTGAAGCTTTCTTT. It codes for CASSQQVANTEAFF.

The rearrangement joins TRBV5-6 to TRBJ2-5; 13 bases are shared with TRBD2. The CDR3 is 17 residues long. CDR1 is SGHDT and CDR2 is YYEEEE in the germline V gene. Unmatched junction bases numbered 6, after V lost 0 bases and J lost 4 bases. The CDR3 region has the DNA TGTGCCAGCAGCTTGGGGACTAGCGGGAGCGGGAGAGAGACCCAGTACTTC. Its translation is CASSLGTSGSGRETQYF.

The V call is TRBV28, the J call TRBJ1-2, with 10 nucleotides matching TRBD1. Germline V gene data show CDR1 as MDHEN and CDR2 as SYDVKM. The CDR3 totals 15 residues. V was pared by 11 bases and J by 2 bases, with 11 bases of the junction left unmatched. The CDR3 nucleotides read TGTGCCGGGAGGACAGGGGGGAAAATAAACTATGGCTACACCTTC. It is translated as CAGRTGGKINYGYTF.

The chain carries TRBV5-1 and TRBJ2-7; 10 bases are shared with TRBD1. Germline CDR1 is SGHRS and CDR2 is YFSETQ. V lost 6 bases, J lost 6 bases, and 21 bases stayed unmatched. This CDR3 is built from 18 residues. CDR3 amino acids: CASTRIAGQGRVVPEQYF. DNA for the CDR3: TGCGCCAGCACCCGTATAGCGGGACAGGGGCGAGTCGTCCCCGAGCAGTACTTC.

The chain employs TRBV7-2 and TRBJ1-5; D may be TRBD1 (5 bases). The CDR3 has 13 amino acids. V was pared by 5 bases and J by 5 bases, with 10 bases between. Germline CDR1 and CDR2: SGHTA and FQGNSA. The CDR3 sequence is CASSPRVDQPQHF. In DNA form, the CDR3 reads TGTGCCAGCAGCCCCAGGGTGGATCAGCCCCAGCATTTT.

V is TRBV7-8 and J is TRBJ2-3; 9 bases fit TRBD2. The CDR3 extends over 15 amino acids. J lost 1 base, V lost 3 bases, and 2 bases had no gene match. The germline CDR1 and CDR2 sequences are SGHVS and FQNEAQ. CDR3 residues: CASSFERGGTDTQYF. CDR3 coding DNA: TGTGCCAGCAGCTTTGAGCGGGGGGGCACAGATACGCAGTATTTT.

This clone was seen a handful of times. The V call is TRBV9, the J call TRBJ1-1, with 7 bases identical to TRBD1. The CDR3 totals 15 residues. CDR1 and CDR2 from the germline V gene are SGDLS and YYNGEE. Unmatched junction bases numbered 9, after V lost 4 bases and J lost 3 bases. CDR3 protein: CASSPQGQTYTEAFF. The CDR3 nucleotides read TGTGCCAGCAGCCCACAGGGACAGACTTACACTGAAGCTTTCTTT.

The chain couples TRBV30 to TRBJ1-2, with 9 bases fitting TRBD1. Trimming cost V 2 bases and J 2 bases; bases outside gene matches: 6. CDR1 and CDR2 from the germline V gene are GTSNPN and SVGIG (reference sequence). CDR3 size: 15 residues. The CDR3 sequence is CAWSYRGRGNYGYTF. The CDR3 DNA is TGTGCCTGGAGTTACAGGGGGCGCGGAAACTATGGCTACACCTTC.

The chain uses TRBV28 and TRBJ1-2; 8 bases align to TRBD1. The germline V gene has CDR1 MDHEN and CDR2 SYDVKM. The CDR3 sequence is 13 residues long. V trimming: 3 bases; J trimming: 8 bases; junction bases outside the gene matches: 5. The CDR3 is CASSFQGAQGYTF. CDR3 in DNA: TGTGCCAGCAGTTTCCAGGGGGCGCAAGGCTACACCTTC.

The chain employs TRBV5-4 and TRBJ1-2, with 9 nucleotides matching TRBD1. From germline, CDR1 is SGHNT and CDR2 YYREEE (reference sequence). After removal of 4 bases from V and 8 bases from J, the junction contained 21 bases not matched to a gene. This CDR3 is 18 amino acids long. The CDR3: CASSPQSTGTGILQGYTF. The CDR3 nucleotides read TGTGCCAGCAGCCCACAATCAACCGGGACAGGGATATTGCAGGGCTACACCTTC.

V and J are TRBV28 and TRBJ2-2; D ambiguous. CDR1 and CDR2 from the germline V gene are MDHEN and SYDVKM. The CDR3 contains 14 residues. V dropped 2 bases and J dropped 2 bases, with 6 bases sitting between them. This chain's CDR3 is CASSLKSNTGELFF. CDR3 DNA: TGTGCCAGCAGTTTAAAGAGCAACACCGGGGAGCTGTTTTTT.

The chain links TRBV7-2 to TRBJ2-5, with D maybe TRBD2 (5 bases). This CDR3 spans 13 amino acids. The germline V gene has CDR1 SGHTA and CDR2 FQGNSA. The V end lost 5 bases, the J end lost 3 bases, and 10 bases lay between the germline ends. For the CDR3, the DNA is TGTGCCAGCAGCCATCCGGGGAAAGAGACCCAGTACTTC. It yields the protein CASSHPGKETQYF. Variable domain in full (rest from reference TRBV7-2 and TRBJ2-5): GAGVSQSPSNKVTEKGKDVELRCDPISGHTALYWYRQSLGQGLEFLIYFQGNSAPDKSGLPSDRFSAERTGGSVSTLTIQRTQQEDSAVYLCASSHPGKETQYFGPGTRLLVL.

This clone came up once. The chain joins TRBV5-1 to TRBJ2-6; 8 nucleotides match TRBD1. The CDR3 has 21 amino acids. V was pared by 3 bases and J by 4 bases, with 21 bases of the junction left unmatched. Per the germline V gene, CDR1 is SGHRS and CDR2 is YFSETQ. As DNA, the CDR3 is TGCGCCAGCAGCTGGTACACCCCCTCTCAGGGGGCAGTAACGGGGGCCAACGTCCTGACTTTC. This sequence encodes CASSWYTPSQGAVTGANVLTF.

The chain couples TRBV4-3 to TRBJ2-1, with D tentatively TRBD2 (6 bases). The CDR3 sequence is 19 residues long. Germline V CDR1 and CDR2: LGHNA, YSLEER. Trimming cost V 0 bases and J 0 bases, with 18 bases left between them. CDR3 in amino acids: CASSQDFTSGLNSYNEQFF. The DNA for the CDR3 is TGCGCCAGCAGCCAAGATTTTACTTCAGGACTAAACTCCTACAATGAGCAGTTCTTC.

The chain has TRBV5-4 and TRBJ2-7, with 10 bases identical to TRBD2. Germline CDR1 and CDR2: SGHNT and YYREEE (reference sequence). V shed 1 base, J shed 3 bases, and the junction held 4 bases outside the gene matches. The CDR3 covers 15 residues. The CDR3 here is CASSLSTSGVYEQYF. The CDR3 nucleotides read TGTGCCAGCAGCTTGTCCACTAGCGGGGTCTACGAGCAGTACTTC.